This TCR beta chain was recovered during a study of T-cell reconstitution after alpha-beta-depleted transplantation in children (dated by TCRdb to about 2016). Background for the entire study: T-cell immune reconstitution after TCRalphabeta/CD19-depleted allogeneic hematopoietic cell transplantation in children was quantitatively tracked in the study by means of TCR repertoire profiling.

The method behind the library was PCR. Sequencer: Illumina HiSeq 2500. TCR library preparation used molecular barcoding, with unique molecular identifiers applied to normalize quantification of the TCRbeta repertoire. TCRdb ran its own pipeline on the public reads, namely fastp trimming at Q25 and MiXCR clone calling, and kept in-frame beta chains. Every CDR3 protein is listed once, alongside the most common genes and DNA of its rows. This sample gives 100,000 or so distinct CDR3 sequences in total; less than 20% of them show up just once. The biggest ten clones account for roughly 21% of the sample. The sample's treatment or condition label, decoded: allogeneic hematopoietic cell transplantation with graft depleted of TCRalphabeta T cells and CD19 B cells. The transplant recipients were children given TCRalphabeta/CD19-depleted allogeneic hematopoietic cell grafts. What the research found in general, with its limitations: Hyperexpanded clone frequencies declined over subsequent months; after one year, T-cell counts and TCRbeta diversity were mostly attributed to newly produced T cells. The apparently early alphabetaT-cell count recovery about two months after transplant was reportedly dependent on only several hundred rapidly expanded clones derived from non-depleted graft cells. The high TCRbeta diversity at day 60 in some patients was ascribed to recipient T cells and intrathymic progenitors that had survived conditioning.

Notes on this clonotype: Its antigen specificity is not known. Base qualities are not recorded, but no much larger clone differs from it by a single base.

Sequences were derived from PBMCs, mostly from graft donor cells, sampled 180 days after TCRalphabeta/CD19-depleted stem cell transplant. The TCR originated in a male patient between 2 and 10 years old who had a stem cell transplant for acute lymphoblastic leukemia, so the T cells may come from the graft donor.

CDR3 region: CASSRPGSRAYYSEAFF. The sequence in DNA is TGTGCCAGCAGCCGCCCCGGGTCCAGGGCTTATTATTCTGAAGCTTTCTTT. In this chain, TRBV5-6 is recombined with TRBJ1-1; the D gene is perhaps TRBD1, from 5 matching bases. The CDR3, cysteine through phenylalanine, is 17 amino acids long. Kept here is only the CDR3 DNA, which spans 51 bases and is read in frame from base 1. The germline V gene provides CDR1 SGHDT and CDR2 YYEEEE. V is shortened by 4 bases, J by 6 bases, and the region joining them spans 25 bases. The variable domain in full, with residues beyond the CDR3 obtained from the reference TRBV5-6 and TRBJ1-1 genes, is DAGVTQSPTHLIKTRGQQVTLRCSPKSGHDTVSWYQQALGQGPQFIFQYYEEEERQRGNFPDRFSGHQFPNYSSELNVNALLLGDSALYLCASSRPGSRAYYSEAFFGQGTRLTVV.